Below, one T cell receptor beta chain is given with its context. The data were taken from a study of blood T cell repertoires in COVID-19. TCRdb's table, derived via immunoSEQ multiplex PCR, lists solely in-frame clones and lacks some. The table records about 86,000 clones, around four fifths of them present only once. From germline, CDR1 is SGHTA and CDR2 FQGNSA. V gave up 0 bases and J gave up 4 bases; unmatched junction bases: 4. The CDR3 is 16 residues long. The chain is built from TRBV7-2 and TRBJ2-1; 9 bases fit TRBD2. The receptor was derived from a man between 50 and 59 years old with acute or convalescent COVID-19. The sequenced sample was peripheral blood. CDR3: CASSLAPAGGYNEQFF. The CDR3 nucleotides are TGTGCCAGCAGCTTAGCCCCCGCGGGGGGGTACAATGAGCAGTTCTTC.